These 31 T cell receptor beta chains share one sample of origin, sequenced in a study of shared T cell receptors in the human thymus. Sequencing used immunoSEQ multiplex PCR; TCRdb keeps in-frame clones, though not all of them. The profile shows hundreds of thousands of clones, approximately 90% of them singletons. This sample also belongs to another study, concerning human thymus T cells.

Sequencing input: thymocytes. The receptors stem from a boy under two years old with a congenital heart defect.

Remarks on this clone: One junction end does not reproduce the germline sequence, and a read error may be involved. The genes are TRBV11-3 and TRBJ2-1; TRBD2 agrees at 14 bases. Germline assignment: CDR1 SGHNT and CDR2 YENEEA. The CDR3 is 14 residues long. Here the CDR3 reads CASSSGTSGRLGIF. CDR3 coding DNA: TGTGCCAGCAGCTCCGGGACTAGCGGGAGACTCGGGATCTTC.

The V gene is TRBV27, the J gene TRBJ2-7; a weak D match, TRBD2 (5 bases). This CDR3 is 14 amino acids long. V lost 2 bases to trimming and J lost 5 bases, with 13 bases between them. From germline, CDR1 is MNHEY and CDR2 SMNVEV (reference sequence). The CDR3 loop reads CASSLGGRGHEQYF. CDR3 nucleotide sequence: TGTGCCAGCAGTTTAGGTGGGAGAGGCCACGAGCAGTACTTC.

V is TRBV4-3 and J is TRBJ2-5, with 7 bases identical to TRBD1. The CDR3 length is 15 residues. The junction had 5 bases not matched to a gene; V was cut back by 1 base and J by 3 bases. CDR1 LGHNA and CDR2 YSLEER come from the germline V gene. The CDR3 reads CASSQGTGTEETQYF. CDR3 nucleotide sequence: TGCGCCAGCAGCCAAGGAACCGGGACAGAAGAGACCCAGTACTTC.

V gene TRBV11-1 combines with J gene TRBJ2-2; 8 positions agree with TRBD2. The CDR3 consists of 17 residues. V trimming: 1 base; J trimming: 9 bases; junction bases outside the gene matches: 13. Per germline, CDR1 SGHAT and CDR2 FQDESV (reference sequence). CDR3 amino acids: CASSLEDGTRGTWELFF. The CDR3 DNA reads TGTGCCAGCAGCTTAGAGGACGGGACTAGGGGTACCTGGGAGCTGTTTTTT.

The chain links TRBV28 to TRBJ2-7; maybe TRBD2 (5 bases). Germline loops: CDR1 MDHEN, CDR2 SYDVKM. Trimming stripped 4 bases from V and 3 bases from J, with 19 bases between. The CDR3 is made up of 16 amino acids. The CDR3 bases are TGTGCCAGCAGTTCCCCCCTTGAAGCGGAGGACTACGAGCAGTACTTC. This encodes CASSSPLEAEDYEQYF.

The chain joins TRBV6-4 to TRBJ1-5; 11 positions match TRBD1. The CDR3 totals 14 residues. V lost 6 bases to trimming and J lost 6 bases; unmatched junction nucleotides: 4. Germline CDR1 MRHNA, CDR2 SNTAGT. CDR3 DNA sequence: TGTGCCAGCAGCCGGACAGGGGGCGGTCAGCCCCAGCATTTT. Its translation: CASSRTGGGQPQHF.

The chain uses TRBV15 and TRBJ2-2; 12 nucleotides align to TRBD2. V dropped 0 bases and J dropped 4; count of bases not matched to a gene: 9. Germline CDR1 reads LNHNV; CDR2 reads YYDKDF (reference sequence). The CDR3 runs to 19 residues. For the CDR3, the DNA is TGTGCCACCAGCAGAGATCTGCTAGCGGGAGGGCCAGTCACCGGGGAGCTGTTTTTT. Its translation: CATSRDLLAGGPVTGELFF.

The genes are TRBV28 and TRBJ2-5; D is ambiguous. This CDR3 is 14 amino acids long. Germline V gives CDR1 MDHEN, CDR2 SYDVKM. Trimming removed 4 bases from V and 5 bases from J, with 14 bases in between. CDR3 sequence reads: CASSSEARRETQYF. CDR3 in DNA: TGTGCCAGCAGTTCTGAGGCGAGGCGGGAGACCCAGTACTTC.

The chain combines TRBV2 with TRBJ2-2, with D possibly TRBD2 on 7 matching bases. In germline, CDR1 is SNHLY, CDR2 FYNNEI. This CDR3 region has 16 residues. Trimming took off 5 bases at V and 1 base at J, with 14 bases between the two ends. This CDR3 reads CASSSRGAVNTGELFF. The CDR3 DNA reads TGTGCCAGCAGTTCCCGGGGGGCGGTGAACACCGGGGAGCTGTTTTTT.

This clone was detected once. The chain links TRBV6-5 to TRBJ2-3; a weak D match, TRBD1 (5 bases). Trimming left V 2 bases short and J 9 bases short, with 12 bases between. The V gene's germline CDR1 is MNHEY and CDR2 SVGAGI. The CDR3 consists of 13 residues. As DNA, the CDR3 is TGTGCCAGCAGTTACGGGGCACCGGACACGCAGTATTTT. Protein: CASSYGAPDTQYF.

This sequence joins TRBV7-3 and TRBJ2-7, with 7 nucleotides matching TRBD2. There are 14 residues in the CDR3. Unmatched junction bases numbered 5, after V lost 0 bases and J lost 6 bases. Germline V gene lookup returns CDR1 SGHTA and CDR2 FQGTGA. The CDR3 DNA sequence: TGTGCCAGCAGCTTAACGCGGGGGAATCGCGAGCAGTACTTC. This sequence encodes CASSLTRGNREQYF.

The chain carries TRBV27 and TRBJ2-1; 7 nucleotides align to TRBD2. The CDR3 spans 14 residues. J gave up 0 bases and V 10 bases, and 6 bases lay outside the gene matches. Germline assignment: CDR1 MNHEY and CDR2 SMNVEV (reference sequence). CDR3 nucleotide sequence: TGTGCCACCACGACTAGCAACTCCTACAATGAGCAGTTCTTC. This sequence encodes CATTTSNSYNEQFF.

V is TRBV6-1 and J is TRBJ2-2; 7 nucleotides match TRBD1. The length of the CDR3 is 15 residues. Germline CDR1 reads MNHNS; CDR2 reads SASEGT. V was pared by 1 base and J by 4 bases, with 3 bases of the junction left unmatched. The CDR3 DNA follows: TGTGCCAGCAGTGAAGTTTCAGGGGGCACCGGGGAGCTGTTTTTT. Amino acid sequence: CASSEVSGGTGELFF.

This clone was recorded only once. The CDR3 region has the DNA TGTGCCAGCTCAGGACAGGGGTCTAAGCGGGAGCGCCCCGGGGAGCTGTTTTTT. This codes for CASSGQGSKRERPGELFF. The chain has TRBV18 and TRBJ2-2; perhaps TRBD1 as D (9 bases). The CDR3 sequence is 18 residues long. V lost 5 bases to trimming and J lost 6 bases, with 25 bases between them. Germline V gene data show CDR1 as KGHSH and CDR2 as LQKENI.

The rearrangement links TRBV4-3 to TRBJ2-1, with D tentatively TRBD1 (6 bases). Trimming removed 1 base at V and 14 bases at J, with 24 bases between. The CDR3 is 16 residues long. CDR1 LGHNA and CDR2 YSLEER come from the germline V gene. CDR3 nucleotide sequence: TGCGCCAGCAGCCAAGGAGAGGCCGGGATCAGGGGAAACGAGTTCTTC. As protein: CASSQGEAGIRGNEFF.

V usage is TRBV29-1 and J usage is TRBJ2-3; 10 bases line up with TRBD2. The germline CDR1 and CDR2 sequences are SQVTM and ANQGSEA. This CDR3 contains 15 residues. V lost 5 bases and J lost 4; bases outside the gene matches: 9. Here the CDR3 DNA reads TGCAGCGTTCCAAAGGTACTAGCGGGGCCAGATACGCAGTATTTT. Protein product: CSVPKVLAGPDTQYF.

The V and J genes are TRBV9 and TRBJ2-1; D might be TRBD1 (6 bases). This CDR3 is built from 20 residues. The germline V gene encodes CDR1 SGDLS and CDR2 YYNGEE. V lost 3 bases and J lost 3, with 28 bases in between. CDR3 nucleotide sequence: TGTGCCAGCAGCGCAAGCAGGGGTCTGGACGGCCCTCTCCTCTACAATGAGCAGTTCTTC. Amino acids: CASSASRGLDGPLLYNEQFF.

This chain connects TRBV18 to TRBJ2-7; D gene unclear. V lost 2 bases and J lost 2, with 13 bases in between. This CDR3 is built from 15 residues. The germline CDR1 and CDR2 sequences are KGHSH and LQKENI. The CDR3 protein is CASSPLRTVPYEQYF. In DNA form, the CDR3 reads TGTGCCAGCTCACCATTGCGCACAGTCCCCTACGAGCAGTACTTC. The full variable domain, its missing parts supplied by reference TRBV18 and TRBJ2-7, is NAGVMQNPRHLVRRRGQEARLRCSPMKGHSHVYWYRQLPEEGLKFMVYLQKENIIDESGMPKERFSAEFPKEGPSILRIQQVVRGDSAAYFCASSPLRTVPYEQYFGPGTRLTVT.

The chain links TRBV11-2 to TRBJ2-7, with 9 bases matching TRBD2. V shed 6 bases and J 1 base; nucleotides not matched to a gene: 13. The CDR3 is 17 residues long. From germline, CDR1 is SGHAT and CDR2 FQNNGV. This chain's CDR3 is CASSTLLDSGGSYEQYF. Written as DNA, the CDR3 is TGTGCCAGCAGTACCTTACTGGATAGCGGGGGATCCTACGAGCAGTACTTC.

CDR3: CATLEGSPYEQYF. The DNA for the CDR3 is TGTGCCACTCTAGAAGGCTCCCCCTACGAGCAGTACTTC. The chain has TRBV10-3 and TRBJ2-5; D gene uncertain. The DNA end favors TRBJ2-7, so the J call may be wrong. The V gene's germline CDR1 is ENHRY and CDR2 SYGVKD. The CDR3 loop spans 13 amino acids.

This rearrangement joins TRBV4-2 to TRBJ2-7; 10 nucleotides agree with TRBD2. CDR3 length: 15 amino acids. Germline-derived CDR1 and CDR2 are LGHNA and YNFKEQ. V shed 5 bases and J 2 bases; nucleotides not matched to a gene: 6. For the CDR3, the DNA is TGTGCCAGCAGCAACCGAGCGGGGGGGCCCTACGAGCAGTACTTC. It codes for CASSNRAGGPYEQYF.

The chain combines TRBV2 with TRBJ2-7; D is unclear. The CDR3 has 12 amino acids. Trimming left V 3 bases short and J 2 bases short, with 5 bases between. Germline V gives CDR1 SNHLY, CDR2 FYNNEI. CDR3 sequence: CASSDIPYEQYF. The CDR3 region has the DNA TGTGCCAGCAGTGATATCCCCTACGAGCAGTACTTC.

The rearrangement uses TRBV9 and TRBJ1-2, with 8 bases lining up with TRBD1. This CDR3 is built from 14 residues. Germline V CDR1 and CDR2: SGDLS, YYNGEE. The V gene end was trimmed by 6 bases and the J gene end by 6 bases; junction bases not matched to a gene: 10. CDR3 loop: CASTRGQGVNGYTF. For the CDR3, the DNA is TGTGCCAGCACCCGTGGACAGGGAGTAAATGGCTACACCTTC.

This clone was observed a single time. The chain joins TRBV9 to TRBJ2-3, with TRBD2 identical over 8 bases. V was pared by 4 bases and J by 4 bases, with 14 bases of the junction left unmatched. This CDR3 is built from 17 residues. CDR1 is SGDLS and CDR2 is YYNGEE in the germline V gene. CDR3 region: CASSLSPGLGRSDTQYF. CDR3 nucleotide sequence: TGTGCCAGCAGCCTCTCCCCGGGACTAGGTCGCTCAGATACGCAGTATTTT.

The rearrangement joins TRBV6-1 to TRBJ2-4; a weak D match, TRBD2 (7 bases). The V gene lost 0 bases and the J gene lost 8 bases, with 14 bases spanning the gap. The germline CDR1 and CDR2 sequences are MNHNS and SASEGT. This CDR3 is built from 15 residues. Written as DNA, the CDR3 is TGTGCCAGCAGTGAAGCGGAGGAGGGGGGGGACATTCAGTACTTC. The encoded protein is CASSEAEEGGDIQYF.

The gene calls are TRBV10-1 and TRBJ2-3; D is unresolved. V dropped 8 bases and J dropped 0 bases, with 9 bases sitting between them. Germline CDR1 WNHNN, CDR2 SYGVQD (reference sequence). The CDR3 covers 13 residues. This CDR3 reads CASSAQSTDTQYF. The CDR3 DNA reads as TGCGCCAGCTCTGCCCAGAGCACAGATACGCAGTATTTT.

Only a few counts were recorded for this clone. V and J are TRBV19 and TRBJ1-1; TRBD1 is a possible D gene (6 bases). Trimming cost V 7 bases and J 0 bases, with 18 bases left between them. Germline CDR1 and CDR2: LNHDA and SQIVND (reference sequence). This CDR3 has 16 amino acids. In nucleotides, the CDR3 is TGTGCCAGTACCCATAAATGGGACATATTGAACACTGAAGCTTTCTTT. Its protein product is CASTHKWDILNTEAFF.

The chain combines TRBV4-3 with TRBJ2-2; 8 bases line up with TRBD2. The CDR3 totals 17 residues. Per germline, CDR1 LGHNA and CDR2 YSLEER. The V and J ends lost 1 base and 7 bases, in that order; junction bases with no gene match: 11. CDR3 amino acids: CASSQAPGLEGDGELFF. CDR3 sequence (DNA): TGCGCCAGCAGCCAAGCCCCGGGACTAGAGGGTGACGGGGAGCTGTTTTTT.

The chain uses TRBV5-4 and TRBJ2-2, with 9 bases identical to TRBD1. The CDR3 is 19 residues long. J was trimmed by 4 bases and V by 3 bases; bases with no gene match: 16. Germline V lookup: CDR1 SGHNT, CDR2 YYREEE (reference sequence). DNA for the CDR3: TGTGCCAGCAGCTGCGCGGACAGGGGACATCCCACGAGCACCGGGGAGCTGTTTTTT. As protein: CASSCADRGHPTSTGELFF.

The V gene is TRBV6-6, the J gene TRBJ2-7; TRBD1 is a possible D gene (6 bases). The CDR3 consists of 16 residues. Trimming cost V 6 bases and J 5 bases, with 23 bases left between them. Looked up from germline, CDR1 is MNHNY and CDR2 is SVGAGI (reference sequence). CDR3 protein: CASRLQGAHRDHEQYF. The CDR3 coding sequence is TGTGCCAGCAGACTCCAAGGGGCCCACAGGGACCACGAGCAGTACTTC.

The chain carries TRBV11-3 and TRBJ1-2; TRBD1 matches 11 bases. This CDR3 region has 18 residues. Trimming cost V 1 base and J 3 bases; bases outside gene matches: 10. Germline V gene lookup returns CDR1 SGHNT and CDR2 YENEEA. This chain's CDR3 is CASSLGSDRGRSYYGYTF. The DNA of the CDR3 is TGTGCCAGCAGCTTAGGGTCGGACAGGGGGCGAAGTTACTATGGCTACACCTTC.